This T cell receptor beta chain was retrieved from a study of cytomegalovirus exposure and HLA in healthy donors. Across the study: Earlier results showed roughly 120 million unique TCR beta sequences derived from approximately 170 million T cells. Early released data comprised 80 million to 100 million unique TCRs from HLA-typed donors.

Healthy bone marrow donors formed the donor group. Study outcomes and limitations: The authors later found TCR association rates varying by HLA locus, with DRB1 most and HLA-C fewest.

PCR primers comprised 60 Vbeta and 13 Jbeta primers. Repertoires were generated with immunoSEQ multiplex PCR, while TCRdb's copy carries only in-frame clones and drops some. Of roughly 97,000 clones in the sample, 73% were seen once. As to this clone: As yet, its antigen is unknown.

There are 15 residues in the CDR3. V trimming: 2 bases; J trimming: 6 bases; junction bases outside the gene matches: 5. Germline V gene sequence: CDR1 SGHRS, CDR2 YFSETQ. This sequence originates from a middle-aged man in good health and CMV-seronegative. The V and J genes are TRBV5-1 and TRBJ2-1; 10 positions match TRBD1. Sequenced sample: PBMCs. For the CDR3, the DNA is TGCGCCAGCAGCTTTTTGGGACAGGGGACCAATGAGCAGTTCTTC. This encodes CASSFLGQGTNEQFF. The whole variable domain, filled in from reference TRBV5-1 and TRBJ2-1, reads KAGVTQTPRYLIKTRGQQVTLSCSPISGHRSVSWYQQTPGQGLQFLFEYFSETQRNKGNFPGRFSGRQFSNSRSEMNVSTLELGDSALYLCASSFLGQGTNEQFFGPGTRLTVL.